Each of the 27 T cell receptor beta chains below was sequenced from the same sample in a study of T cells in Graves' hyperthyroidism and ophthalmopathy. RNA transcripts served as the template for amplifying TCR beta CDR3 regions. The study used the HTBI primer set for a first-round RT-PCR of the TCR CDR3. MiXCR was run by TCRdb on the multiplex PCR reads, yielding one entry per CDR3 protein. The sample carries 400,000 to 600,000 distinct CDR3 sequences, about 20% recorded once. The sample comprised blood. Every receptor here comes from a man aged 18 to 35 with Graves' hyperthyroidism.

The chain employs TRBV28 and TRBJ1-2; tentatively, D is TRBD1 (6 bases). The V gene lost 5 bases and the J gene lost 8 bases, with 21 bases spanning the gap. This CDR3 spans 15 amino acids. Germline lookup yields CDR1 MDHEN and CDR2 SYDVKM. CDR3 sequence (DNA): TGTGCCAGCAGTAACCTCGTACAGGGATTAGAGGGCTACACCTTC. As protein: CASSNLVQGLEGYTF.

Note on this clonotype: A read error is possible here, since a much larger clone lies one base away. The V gene is TRBV6-2 or TRBV6-3, the J gene TRBJ2-7; possible D gene TRBD2, 6 bases. CDR1 is MNHEY and CDR2 is SVGEGT in the germline V gene. The length of the CDR3 is 15 residues. CDR3: CASGVGTLSLKERYF. Written as DNA, the CDR3 is TGTGCCAGCGGGGTCGGGACTCTAAGTTTGAAGGAGCGGTACTTC.

This clonotype was seen a few times. The genes are TRBV7-9 and TRBJ1-2, with D possibly matching TRBD1 (5 bases). V was shortened by 4 bases and J by 4 bases, with 16 bases between the two germline ends. In germline, CDR1 is SEHNR, CDR2 FQNEAQ (reference sequence). The CDR3 spans 15 residues. The CDR3 reads CASSSMVGAGYGYTF. As DNA, the CDR3 is TGTGCCAGCAGCTCAATGGTCGGGGCCGGCTATGGCTACACCTTC.

This clonotype came up many times. This chain connects TRBV2 to TRBJ1-1; D possibly corresponds to TRBD1 (5 bases). The CDR3 extends over 14 amino acids. Looked up from germline, CDR1 is SNHLY and CDR2 is FYNNEI. The ends were cut back, 7 bases at V and 4 bases at J, with 16 bases in the middle. CDR3 bases: TGTGCCAGCACCTGGACGGTGGGGGGCACTGAAGCTTTCTTT. Translated, it gives CASTWTVGGTEAFF.

This clonotype appeared many times. This chain connects TRBV2 to TRBJ2-7, with a tentative D call TRBD1 (5 bases). Trimming left V 3 bases short and J 3 bases short, with 12 bases between. Germline lookup yields CDR1 SNHLY and CDR2 FYNNEI. This CDR3 region has 14 residues. The chain's CDR3 is CASSDETENYEQYF. The CDR3 DNA follows: TGTGCCAGCAGTGACGAGACAGAAAACTACGAGCAGTACTTC.

At least ten counts were recorded for this clonotype. The chain employs TRBV12-3 or TRBV12-4 and TRBJ1-1, with a tentative D call TRBD1 (6 bases). Trimming removed 6 bases from V and 0 bases from J, with 14 bases in between. This CDR3 has 15 amino acids. Here the CDR3 reads CASRQGGLMNTEAFF. CDR3 sequence (DNA): TGTGCCAGCAGACAGGGCGGGTTAATGAACACTGAAGCTTTCTTT.

This clonotype has ten or more counts. This chain links TRBV28 with TRBJ2-7; D is undetermined. V lost 4 bases to trimming and J lost 3 bases, with 13 bases between them. Germline-derived CDR1 and CDR2 are MDHEN and SYDVKM. The CDR3 totals 14 residues. The CDR3 bases are TGTGCCAGCAGTTCCCCCGGACGGATCTACGAGCAGTACTTC. Protein: CASSSPGRIYEQYF.

The chain carries TRBV11-2 and TRBJ2-7, with D possibly being TRBD1 (6 bases). The CDR3 loop spans 16 amino acids. Germline V CDR1 and CDR2: SGHAT, FQNNGV. Trimming took off 7 bases at V and 2 bases at J, with 21 bases between the two ends. CDR3 sequence (DNA): TGTGCCAGCAAAAGCCTAACGGACGGACAGACCTACGAGCAGTACTTC. Protein sequence: CASKSLTDGQTYEQYF.

This clonotype was counted at least ten times. V usage is TRBV12-3 or TRBV12-4 and J usage is TRBJ1-3; D is unresolved. Trimming removed 2 bases from V and 7 bases from J, with 3 bases in between. This CDR3 spans 11 amino acids. The CDR3 nucleotides are TGTGCCAGCAGTTTAACCAACACCATATATTTT. Translated, it gives CASSLTNTIYF.

Many counts were recorded for this clonotype. The chain employs TRBV7-2 and TRBJ2-7, with TRBD2 as a possible D gene (6 bases). Deletions cut 0 bases from V and 6 bases from J, with 18 bases between. This CDR3 region has 16 residues. Germline values: CDR1 SGHTA, CDR2 FQGNSA. The CDR3 loop is CASSLAPGTLSVEQYF. The CDR3 DNA is TGTGCCAGCAGCTTAGCACCAGGGACTCTGAGCGTCGAGCAGTACTTC.

This clonotype was recorded many times. The rearrangement links TRBV19 to TRBJ1-1; D remains unclear. Germline-derived CDR1 and CDR2 are LNHDA and SQIVND (reference sequence). V shed 4 bases and J shed 4 bases, with 7 bases lying between them. CDR3 length equals 12 residues. CDR3 residues: CASSNGITEAFF. The CDR3 DNA is TGTGCCAGTAGTAACGGGATCACTGAAGCTTTCTTT.

There are many counts of this clonotype. The chain links TRBV30 to TRBJ1-5; D is unclear. This CDR3 comprises 13 residues. Germline V gene sequence: CDR1 GTSNPN, CDR2 SVGIG (reference sequence). The V end lost 0 bases, the J end lost 6 bases, and 9 bases lay between the germline ends. CDR3 region: CAWSVEGVQPQHF. CDR3 bases: TGTGCCTGGAGTGTAGAGGGCGTTCAGCCCCAGCATTTT.

This clonotype showed up many times. The chain combines TRBV19 with TRBJ1-2, with D perhaps matching TRBD1 (6 bases). Trimming removed 2 bases from V and 6 bases from J, with 13 bases in between. Per the germline V gene, CDR1 is LNHDA and CDR2 is SQIVND (reference sequence). The CDR3 is 14 amino acids. The CDR3 DNA reads TGTGCCAGTAGTATAAGGGCCTCAGGGGATGGCTACACCTTC. Translated, it gives CASSIRASGDGYTF.

This clonotype came up many times. The rearrangement links TRBV10-3 to TRBJ2-2; D assignment may be TRBD1 or TRBD2 (5 bases each). The length of the CDR3 is 15 residues. Germline CDR1 and CDR2: ENHRY and SYGVKD. The V end lost 6 bases, the J end lost 3 bases, and 14 bases lay between the germline ends. The CDR3 DNA follows: TGTGCCATCAGAGCCGGGACCTTGGACACCGGGGAGCTGTTTTTT. Residues: CAIRAGTLDTGELFF.

This clonotype was picked up many times. The chain is built from TRBV6-1 and TRBJ1-2; no firm D call. The germline V gene encodes CDR1 MNHNS and CDR2 SASEGT. Trimming stripped 4 bases from V and 3 bases from J, with 6 bases between. This CDR3 comprises 12 residues. CDR3 bases: TGTGCCAGCAGTGCGACGGACTATGGCTACACCTTC. Translation: CASSATDYGYTF.

The chain uses TRBV24-1 and TRBJ2-6; 9 positions match TRBD1. V lost 7 bases to trimming and J lost 2 bases; unmatched junction nucleotides: 5. The germline gives CDR1 KGHDR, CDR2 SFDVKD. The CDR3 is 16 amino acids. In DNA form, the CDR3 reads TGTGCCACCAGGGCTAACAGGGGGCCTGGGGCCAACGTCCTGACTTTC. Its protein is CATRANRGPGANVLTF.

This clonotype came up a few times. One end of the junction does not line up with germline, which may come from a read error. This chain joins TRBV12-3 or TRBV12-4 and TRBJ2-1, with 10 bases fitting TRBD2. This CDR3 is 14 amino acids long. The CDR3 loop is CASSLAGANNEQFF. CDR3 DNA: TGTGCCAGCAGTCTAGCGGGGGCCAATAATGAGCAGTTCTTC.

This clonotype was counted only a few times. J is TRBJ1-5 and V is TRBV20-1; no clear D gene. Germline V gene sequence: CDR1 DFQATT, CDR2 SNEGSKA (reference sequence). V lost 5 bases, J lost 0 bases, and 11 bases lay in between. The CDR3 totals 14 residues. The CDR3 sequence is CSAPPTYSNQPQHF. The CDR3, as DNA: TGCAGTGCTCCCCCCACTTATAGCAATCAGCCCCAGCATTTT.

This clonotype was found many times. The rearrangement uses TRBV7-9 and TRBJ2-5, with D tentatively TRBD1 (6 bases). Germline V gene data show CDR1 as SEHNR and CDR2 as FQNEAQ (reference sequence). V was trimmed by 6 bases and J by 4 bases, leaving 15 bases between them. CDR3 size: 14 residues. CDR3 in amino acids: CASSTTPRGETQYF. Here the CDR3 DNA reads TGTGCCAGCAGTACTACACCCAGGGGAGAGACCCAGTACTTC.

The table lists this clonotype with many counts. The CDR3 DNA sequence: TGTGCCAGCAGTTATTTATCTGTGTTTCGGGAGACCCAGTACTTC. Its protein is CASSYLSVFRETQYF. The V gene is TRBV6-2 or TRBV6-3, the J gene TRBJ2-5; the D is unclear. The V gene lost 3 bases and the J gene lost 5 bases, with 16 bases spanning the gap. The CDR3 runs to 15 residues. The germline V gene has CDR1 MNHEY and CDR2 SVGEGT.

This clonotype was recorded many times. CDR3 sequence reads: CASSGTDRGSTEAFF. CDR3 coding DNA: TGTGCCAGCAGTGGCACGGACAGGGGTAGCACTGAAGCTTTCTTT. V and J are TRBV6-4 and TRBJ1-1, with 9 bases lining up with TRBD1. The V and J ends lost 4 bases and 4 bases, in that order; junction bases with no gene match: 7. There are 15 residues in the CDR3. Germline V gene sequence: CDR1 MRHNA, CDR2 SNTAGT.

This clonotype was observed at least ten times. V gene TRBV6-5 combines with J gene TRBJ1-1, with no clear D. Germline V lookup: CDR1 MNHEY, CDR2 SVGAGI. The ends were cut back, 2 bases at V and 1 base at J, with 17 bases in the middle. The length of the CDR3 is 17 residues. The CDR3 sequence is CASSYGSGSRGNTEAFF. The CDR3 DNA reads as TGTGCCAGCAGTTACGGGTCCGGCAGCCGAGGGAACACTGAAGCTTTCTTT.

J is TRBJ2-2 and V is TRBV5-1; D is unresolved. The CDR3 consists of 15 residues. CDR1 SGHRS and CDR2 YFSETQ come from the germline V gene. With 2 bases removed from V and 2 bases from J, the gap between germline ends came to 10 bases. CDR3 residues: CASSFEQPNTGELFF. The CDR3 DNA reads TGCGCCAGCAGCTTTGAACAGCCCAACACCGGGGAGCTGTTTTTT.

This clonotype was seen many times. The chain employs TRBV19 and TRBJ1-1; possible D gene TRBD1, 5 bases. The CDR3 totals 12 residues. Germline V lookup: CDR1 LNHDA, CDR2 SQIVND (reference sequence). V lost 8 bases and J lost 1, with 8 bases in between. The CDR3 reads CASQDTNTEAFF. CDR3 nucleotides: TGTGCCAGTCAGGACACGAACACTGAAGCTTTCTTT.

This clonotype occurred a few times. One end of the junction fails to match germline, which may point to a read error. The chain is built from TRBV19 and TRBJ1-5; 9 nucleotides align to TRBD1. Germline CDR1 LNHDA, CDR2 SQIVND (reference sequence). CDR3 length equals 15 residues. In DNA form, the CDR3 reads TGTGCCAGTAGTGAACTCGACTACATGGGACAGGGTAGATATTTT. Its translation: CASSELDYMGQGRYF.

This clonotype appeared a few times. A single base separates this from a much larger clone, so it may be a read error. This chain uses TRBV2 with TRBJ1-2, with D unresolved. The CDR3 is 15 residues long. Per the germline V gene, CDR1 is SNHLY and CDR2 is FYNNEI. The CDR3 coding sequence is TGTGCCAGCAGTGAAGTGATAGGATCGAGCTATGGCCACACCTTC. Its translation is CASSEVIGSSYGHTF.

This clonotype was seen at least ten times. V gene TRBV6-1 combines with J gene TRBJ1-5, with 12 bases lining up with TRBD1. The CDR3 runs to 15 residues. Germline V gene data show CDR1 as MNHNS and CDR2 as SASEGT. The trim removed 6 bases at V and 5 bases at J, leaving 5 bases unmatched. Written as DNA, the CDR3 is TGTGCCAGCAGCCACGGGACAGGGGGCTATCAGCCCCAGCATTTT. Its translation: CASSHGTGGYQPQHF.